This is a list of T cell receptor beta chains from one sample in a study of blood T cells in healthy people across ages. Each CDR3 protein is one row after TCRdb ran MiXCR on the 5' RACE reads. The sample includes over a million distinct CDR3 sequences, roughly 40% of them seen just once. What was sequenced was blood. Every receptor here comes from a woman between 18 and 29 years old in good health. The CDR3 runs from the conserved cysteine through the conserved F or W. D genes are given only for firm matches. Rows may omit the clone size; those that give it use once, few, many or a size class.

v_call	j_call	d_call	clone_size	cdr3_nt	cdr3_aa
TRBV5-1	TRBJ2-1	NA	few	TGCGCCAGCAGCTTGACCTCCTCCGAGGAGCAGTTCTTC	CASSLTSSEEQFF
TRBV27	TRBJ1-2	NA	NA	TGTGCCAGCAGCCCCGGGGCCGAGGTCGGCTATGGCTACACCTTC	CASSPGAEVGYGYTF
TRBV6-6	TRBJ2-3	NA	NA	TGTGCCAGCAGTTATAGAGTGGCTAGTCCCACAGATACGCAGTATTTT	CASSYRVASPTDTQYF
TRBV27	TRBJ2-1	NA	NA	TGTGCCAGCAGCGAAATAGGGAGCTCCTACAATGAGCAGTTCTTC	CASSEIGSSYNEQFF
TRBV9	TRBJ2-2	NA	NA	TGTGCCAGCAGCGTAGAACGGGACACCGGGGAGCTGTTTTTT	CASSVERDTGELFF
TRBV7-9	TRBJ1-2	NA	few	TGTGCCAGCAGCTTAGATCGCTACACCTTC	CASSLDRYTF
TRBV7-9	TRBJ2-5	TRBD2	few	TGTGCCAGCAGCCCATTACGGACTAGCGGGTCCCAAGAGACCCAGTACTTC	CASSPLRTSGSQETQYF
TRBV7-2	TRBJ2-1	NA	NA	TGTGCCAGCAGCGCAACCGGGACCCCCACCTACAATGAGCAGTTCTTC	CASSATGTPTYNEQFF
TRBV4-1	TRBJ2-7	TRBD2	many	TGCGCCAGCAGCCAACATTCTAGCGGGGACTCCTACGAGCAGTACTTC	CASSQHSSGDSYEQYF
TRBV2	TRBJ1-1	TRBD1	once	TGTGCCAGCATCTTGGTCGGGACAGTCAAAAAAGCTTTCTTT	CASILVGTVKKAFF
TRBV20-1	TRBJ2-1	NA	NA	TGCAGTGCCCCCGTCAGGGAAGAGACCCAGTTCTTC	CSAPVREETQFF
TRBV7-3	TRBJ2-1	TRBD2	NA	TGTGCCAGCAGCGCTAATCCCCCTGGGGGGGCCTACAATGAGCAGTTCTTC	CASSANPPGGAYNEQFF
TRBV11-2	TRBJ2-3	TRBD1	many	TGTGCCAGCAGTCCAAGGCAGGGGGCAGATACGCAGTATTTT	CASSPRQGADTQYF
TRBV6-5	TRBJ2-1	TRBD2	NA	TGTGCCAGCAGTTACGCAATCAAAACTAGCGGGAGTGTGAATGAGCAGTTCTTC	CASSYAIKTSGSVNEQFF
TRBV4-1	TRBJ2-4	NA	NA	TGCGCCAGCAGCCAACCCTATCGGGTTCTGAACATTCAGTACTTC	CASSQPYRVLNIQYF
TRBV27	TRBJ2-1	NA	NA	TGTGCCAGCAGTCCTCTGGGGGGCGTGGGGGAGCAGTTCTTC	CASSPLGGVGEQFF
TRBV5-1	TRBJ2-5	TRBD2	NA	TGCGCCAGCAGGCTGGGACTAGCGGACTACAATGAGCAGTACTTC	CASRLGLADYNEQYF
TRBV6-1	TRBJ1-2	NA	NA	TGTGCCAGCAGTGAACAGGTTATCGGGGGCTACACCTTC	CASSEQVIGGYTF
TRBV6-1	TRBJ2-7	NA	NA	TGTGCCAGCAGTGACCGGGACAACCCCTACGAGCAGTACTTC	CASSDRDNPYEQYF
TRBV28	TRBJ2-1	TRBD1	NA	TGTGCCAGCAGTTTATCGACAGGGATCTACAATGAGCAGTTCTTC	CASSLSTGIYNEQFF
TRBV5-1	TRBJ1-2	NA	NA	TGCGCCAGCAGCTTGGCCTGGGGTTCTGATGGCTACACCTTC	CASSLAWGSDGYTF
TRBV7-3	TRBJ2-2	NA	NA	TGTGCCAGCAGCTTAACGGGTAGCACCGGGGAGCTGTTTTTT	CASSLTGSTGELFF
TRBV6-6	TRBJ1-1	TRBD1	NA	TGTGCCAGCAGATATGCCGGACAGGGAATCACTGAAGCTTTCTTT	CASRYAGQGITEAFF
TRBV28	TRBJ2-7	NA	few	TGTGCCAGCATCCCCGGGGTCCCAGCCTACGAGCAGTACTTC	CASIPGVPAYEQYF
TRBV6-5	TRBJ2-3	TRBD2	NA	TGTGCCAGCAGCACCAGCGGGGGCCTGACAGATGCGCAGTATTTT	CASSTSGGLTDAQYF
TRBV20-1	TRBJ1-1	NA	few	TGCAGTGCTAGAGTAGCTCTTGGCGGGACAGAAGCTTTCTTT	CSARVALGGTEAFF